A selection of T cell receptor beta chains follows, all from one sample in a study of blood T cell repertoires in COVID-19. The assay was immunoSEQ multiplex PCR, and TCRdb's table has in-frame clones only and misses some. The sample shows about 250,000 clones, over 75% of them seen only once. The material sequenced was peripheral blood. The source is a woman at least 80 years old with acute or convalescent COVID-19. CDR3s include the opening cysteine and the closing phenylalanine or tryptophan. D genes are given only for firm matches. Not all rows give a size; the values are once, few, many and, for expanded clones, a class.

-,TRBV24-1,-,TRBJ2-3,TGTGCCACCAGTGATCCCATCCGCACAGATACGCAGTATTTT,CATSDPIRTDTQYF
-,TRBV24-1,TRBD1,TRBJ1-2,TGTGCCACCAGTGATCGGGGACAGGGGGCTCTCTATGGCTACACCTTC,CATSDRGQGALYGYTF
-,TRBV5-1,-,TRBJ2-1,TGCGCCAGCAGCTTCGCGAATAGCGATGAGCAGTTCTTC,CASSFANSDEQFF
few,TRBV7-9,-,TRBJ2-7,TGTGCCCACATATACTCTAGGGGTTCCCCCTACGAGCAGTACTTC,CAHIYSRGSPYEQYF
-,TRBV28,-,TRBJ1-2,TGTGCCAGCACTACAGCGACAGGCGGCTACACCTTC,CASTTATGGYTF
-,TRBV19,TRBD1,TRBJ2-1,TGTGCCAGTAGGTTAGGACAGGGTTCCTACAATGAGCAGTTCTTC,CASRLGQGSYNEQFF
-,TRBV29-1,-,TRBJ2-1,TGCAGCGTTGATTTGGCATTGGGCGATGAGCAGTTCTTC,CSVDLALGDEQFF
-,TRBV6-1,TRBD2,TRBJ2-1,TGTGCCAGCAGTGAAGCGATGGTAGCGGGAGAAAATGAGCAGTTCTTC,CASSEAMVAGENEQFF
-,TRBV19,TRBD1,TRBJ1-5,TGTGCCAGTAGTAATAGGGTATCAGGGGGCGCGTCGCCCCAGCATTTT,CASSNRVSGGASPQHF
-,TRBV30,-,TRBJ2-3,TGTGCCTGGAGTATAGGCGGCCACACAGATACGCAGTATTTT,CAWSIGGHTDTQYF
-,TRBV6-2/TRBV6-3,TRBD1,TRBJ1-6,TGTGCCAGCAGCGCAGGGGGCGGAACGTCACCCCTCCACTTT,CASSAGGGTSPLHF
-,TRBV5-1,TRBD1,TRBJ2-3,TGCGCCAGCAGCTTGGCGACAGGGGGGACCACGACAGATACGCAGTATTTT,CASSLATGGTTTDTQYF
-,TRBV5-1,TRBD1,TRBJ2-5,TGCGCCAGCAGCTTACTACTACAGGGGTCCCAAGAGACCCAGTACTTC,CASSLLLQGSQETQYF
-,TRBV7-3,TRBD2,TRBJ2-1,TGTGCCAGCAGCTATTCAGGACTAGCGGGAAATGAGCAGTTCTTC,CASSYSGLAGNEQFF
-,TRBV5-3,-,TRBJ1-5,TGTGCCAGAAGCTTGGCCAGGGAGGGTCCTGGCAATCAGCCCCAGCATTTT,CARSLAREGPGNQPQHF
-,TRBV14,-,TRBJ2-5,TGTGCCAGCAGCCAGTTCCAGGGTTTGGCAGAGACCCAGTACTTC,CASSQFQGLAETQYF
-,TRBV2,TRBD1,TRBJ1-2,TGTGCCAGCAGTGATAGCCGGACAGGGAGAGGCTATGGCTACACCTTC,CASSDSRTGRGYGYTF
-,TRBV18,-,TRBJ2-1,TGTGCCAGCAGTAGAGCCCAACAGGGACATGAGCAGTTCTTC,CASSRAQQGHEQFF
-,TRBV7-3,TRBD1,TRBJ1-1,TGTGCCAGCAGCGCCGGAGGGGGCGGTTGGGCTGAAGCTTTCTTT,CASSAGGGGWAEAFF